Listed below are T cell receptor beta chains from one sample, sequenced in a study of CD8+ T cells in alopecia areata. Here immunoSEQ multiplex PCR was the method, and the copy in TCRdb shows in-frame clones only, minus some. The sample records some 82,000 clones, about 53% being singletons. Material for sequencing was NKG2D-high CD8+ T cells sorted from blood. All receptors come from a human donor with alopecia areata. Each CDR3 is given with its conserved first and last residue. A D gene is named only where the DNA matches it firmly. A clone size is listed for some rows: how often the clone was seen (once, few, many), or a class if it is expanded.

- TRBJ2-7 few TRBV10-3 CALRDGRNEQYF TGTGCCCTCCGCGACGGACGGAACGAGCAGTACTTC
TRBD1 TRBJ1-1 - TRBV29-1 CSVTGDTEAFF TGCAGCGTGACAGGGGACACTGAAGCTTTCTTT
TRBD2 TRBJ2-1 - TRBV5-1 CASSSPSGTNSHEQFF TGCGCCAGCAGCTCCCCTTCGGGGACTAACTCGCATGAGCAGTTCTTC
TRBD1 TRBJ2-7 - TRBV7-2 CASSSQGAGYEQYF TGTGCCAGCAGCTCACAGGGGGCGGGGTACGAGCAGTACTTC
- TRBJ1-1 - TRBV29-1 CSVCTTENTEAFF TGCAGCGTGTGTACTACAGAGAACACTGAAGCTTTCTTT
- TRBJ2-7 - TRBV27 CASSPDGYEQYF TGTGCCAGCAGTCCGGACGGTTACGAGCAGTACTTC
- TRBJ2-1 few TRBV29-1 CSVEKAEQFF TGCAGCGTTGAAAAAGCTGAGCAGTTCTTC
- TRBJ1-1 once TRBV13 CASSRADAEAFF TGTGCCAGCAGCCGGGCCGACGCTGAAGCTTTCTTT
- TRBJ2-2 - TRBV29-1 CSVEMGTGELFF TGCAGCGTTGAGATGGGCACCGGGGAGCTGTTTTTT
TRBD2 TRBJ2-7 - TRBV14 CASSQASGSYEQYF TGTGCCAGCAGCCAGGCTAGCGGATCCTACGAGCAGTACTTC
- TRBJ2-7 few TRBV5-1 CASSLWLAALNYEQYF TGCGCCAGCAGCTTGTGGTTGGCAGCACTTAACTACGAGCAGTACTTC
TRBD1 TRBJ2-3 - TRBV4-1 CASSRFGDRGADTQYF TGCGCCAGCAGCCGATTCGGGGACAGGGGCGCAGATACGCAGTATTTT
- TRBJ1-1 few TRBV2 CASRGTQYTEAFF TGTGCCAGCAGAGGAACACAGTACACTGAAGCTTTCTTT
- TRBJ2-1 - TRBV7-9 CASSPKEGRSSSYNEQFF TGTGCCAGCAGCCCAAAAGAGGGGCGATCGAGCTCCTACAATGAGCAGTTCTTC
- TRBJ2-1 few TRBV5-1 CASSSSGAWSAYNEQFF TGCGCCAGCAGCTCCTCCGGGGCTTGGAGCGCCTACAATGAGCAGTTCTTC
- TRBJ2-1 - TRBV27 CASSEGSSYNEQFF TGTGCCAGCAGTGAGGGGAGCTCCTACAATGAGCAGTTCTTC
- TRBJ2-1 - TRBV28 CASSPYTGRQFF TGTGCCAGCAGTCCGTACACGGGGCGGCAGTTCTTC
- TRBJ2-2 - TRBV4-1 CASSPGRGTGELFF TGCGCCAGCAGCCCTGGACGGGGCACCGGGGAGCTGTTTTTT